Given below is one T cell receptor beta chain in context. Its antigen is not known. The data belong to a study of T cell responses to AZD1222 COVID-19 vaccine. Germline loops: CDR1 KGHSH, CDR2 LQKENI. Losses at the gene ends were 2 bases for V and 3 bases for J; bases not matched to a gene: 17. The CDR3 sequence is 19 residues long. Here immunoSEQ multiplex PCR was the method, and the copy in TCRdb shows in-frame clones only, minus some. Of tens of thousands of clones in the sample, roughly 84% were seen once. Study-level findings and limits: Clonal diversity was possibly underestimated; the donors were predominantly white British and more often female.

The clonotype originates from an adult who received the AZD1222 COVID-19 vaccine. The source material was peripheral blood, sampled 28 days after the second AZD1222 dose. V and J are TRBV18 and TRBJ2-7; TRBD1 matches at 9 bases. The CDR3 DNA reads as TGTGCCAGCTCACCAGGGATTTTGACCGGGACAGGGAGTGGCTACGAGCAGTACTTC. Amino acids: CASSPGILTGTGSGYEQYF.